Listed here are 17 T cell receptor beta chains from one sample, sequenced in a study of shared clonotypes between healthy human individuals. Produced via immunoSEQ multiplex PCR; TCRdb's table is partial and in-frame only. The profile shows 2 million to 2.5 million clones, roughly 94% of them singletons. The specimen was naive CD4+ T cells sorted from blood. Subset meaning: CD45RA+ positively selected. The receptors stem from a man between 18 and 35 years old in good health.

J is TRBJ1-6 and V is TRBV7-2; the D is unclear. Germline-derived CDR1 and CDR2 are SGHTA and FQGNSA. The CDR3 loop spans 16 amino acids. Trimming stripped 2 bases from V and 10 bases from J, with 18 bases between. The DNA for the CDR3 is TGTGCCAGCAGCTTAAACGGGCCCCCGACTCCCTCACCCCTCCACTTT. Translating gives CASSLNGPPTPSPLHF.

J is TRBJ1-4 and V is TRBV4-1; D gene unclear. V gave up 2 bases and J gave up 8 bases, with 9 bases separating them. Per germline, CDR1 MGHRA and CDR2 YSYEKL. CDR3 size: 13 residues. The CDR3 region has the DNA TGCGCCAGCAGCCAAATGCAAGGAGAAAAACTGTTTTTT. The encoded protein is CASSQMQGEKLFF.

This chain links TRBV6-5 with TRBJ2-1; TRBD2 matches 9 bases. Germline loops: CDR1 MNHEY, CDR2 SVGAGI. Unmatched junction bases numbered 5, after V lost 7 bases and J lost 13 bases. This CDR3 has 11 amino acids. The CDR3 protein is CASTHGTSQFF. The CDR3 region has the DNA TGTGCCAGCACCCATGGGACTAGCCAGTTCTTC.

The J gene is TRBJ2-7, the V gene TRBV2; D unresolved. The CDR3 consists of 15 residues. Trimming took 7 bases from V and 0 from J, leaving 16 bases between them. Germline V lookup: CDR1 SNHLY, CDR2 FYNNEI. CDR3 amino acids: CASTRSHASSYEQYF. The CDR3 DNA reads as TGTGCCAGCACTCGGTCACACGCGAGCTCCTACGAGCAGTACTTC. Variable domain in full (rest from reference TRBV2 and TRBJ2-7): EPEVTQTPSHQVTQMGQEVILRCVPISNHLYFYWYRQILGQKVEFLVSFYNNEISEKSEIFDDQFSVERPDGSNFTLKIRSTKLEDSAMYFCASTRSHASSYEQYFGPGTRLTVT.

Comments on this clone: The sample holds other DNA sequences that translate to the same CDR3. The chain carries TRBV5-6 and TRBJ1-5; D not certain. Germline values: CDR1 SGHDT, CDR2 YYEEEE. The V and J ends lost 0 bases and 3 bases respectively, with 4 bases between them. There are 13 residues in the CDR3. CDR3 sequence reads: CASSLEPNQPQHF. The CDR3 DNA reads as TGTGCCAGCAGCTTGGAACCCAATCAGCCCCAGCATTTT.

The chain links TRBV6-8 to TRBJ1-5, with TRBD1 as a possible D gene (6 bases). The V and J ends lost 2 bases and 6 bases respectively, with 14 bases between them. The CDR3 extends over 15 amino acids. CDR1 is MNHGY, CDR2 SAAAGT, per germline. The DNA for the CDR3 is TGTGCCAGCAGTTACCGGGGGCGGAGGGGTCAGCCCCAGCATTTT. It is translated as CASSYRGRRGQPQHF.

V gene TRBV21-1 combines with J gene TRBJ1-2; the D call TRBD1 from the table was never checked on the DNA. TRBV21-1 is tagged as a pseudogene. The length of the CDR3 is 14 residues. CDR3 nucleotides: TGTGCCAGAAAGTGGCCGGGACAGGAAAAAGGCTACACCTTC. It is translated as CARKWPGQEKGYTF.

The CDR3 here is CATRATNEKLFF. Written as DNA, the CDR3 is TGCGCCACCCGGGCCACTAATGAAAAACTGTTTTTT. The rearrangement uses TRBV10-2 and TRBJ1-4; D unresolved. This CDR3 has 12 residues. The V gene's germline CDR1 is WSHSY and CDR2 SAAADI. V was cut by 10 bases and J by 2 bases, with 8 bases left in between.

The chain joins TRBV2 to TRBJ2-3; 7 positions match TRBD2. The germline CDR1 and CDR2 sequences are SNHLY and FYNNEI. V dropped 4 bases and J dropped 3; count of bases not matched to a gene: 7. The CDR3 consists of 15 residues. Here the CDR3 DNA reads TGTGCCAGCAGTGTGATCGGACTAGAAACAGATACGCAGTATTTT. Amino acid sequence: CASSVIGLETDTQYF.

This chain joins TRBV4-1 and TRBJ1-6; possibly TRBD1 for D (6 bases). Trimming left V 4 bases short and J 7 bases short, with 20 bases between. The CDR3 spans 17 residues. CDR1 is MGHRA and CDR2 is YSYEKL in the germline V gene. CDR3 nucleotides: TGCGCCAGCAGCCCGAAGGCGAAACAGGGTGGGAATTCACCCCTCCACTTT. Its protein is CASSPKAKQGGNSPLHF.

V and J are TRBV28 and TRBJ2-7, with a tentative D call TRBD1 (6 bases). CDR3 length: 15 residues. Per the germline V gene, CDR1 is MDHEN and CDR2 is SYDVKM. V shed 6 bases and J shed 2 bases, with 17 bases lying between them. CDR3 sequence reads: CASSEAGTNAYEQYF. DNA of the CDR3: TGTGCCAGCAGCGAAGCCGGGACAAACGCCTACGAGCAGTACTTC.

This clone appeared a single time. The V call is TRBV21-1, the J call TRBJ1-6. TRBV21-1 is a documented pseudogene. There are 19 residues in the CDR3. The CDR3 DNA is TGTGCCAGCAGCCGAGAACCCCCCATAGGCGTACCCTATAATTCACCCCTCCACTTT. It yields the protein CASSREPPIGVPYNSPLHF.

The genes are TRBV4-1 and TRBJ2-3; 16 positions match TRBD2. The CDR3 runs 17 residues. Germline V gene sequence: CDR1 MGHRA, CDR2 YSYEKL. The junction had 8 bases not matched to a gene; V was cut back by 0 bases and J by 11 bases. The CDR3 sequence: CASSQEGLAGGTGGQYF. As DNA, the CDR3 is TGCGCCAGCAGCCAAGAGGGACTAGCGGGAGGGACCGGGGGGCAGTATTTT.

The chain employs TRBV4-2 and TRBJ2-1, with 10 bases lining up with TRBD2. The junction had 15 bases not matched to a gene; V was cut back by 4 bases and J by 15 bases. This CDR3 spans 15 amino acids. Germline V lookup: CDR1 LGHNA, CDR2 YNFKEQ. The chain's CDR3 is CASSPDLAGVQLWFF. The CDR3 nucleotides read TGTGCCAGCAGCCCAGACCTAGCGGGGGTTCAACTTTGGTTCTTC.

The CDR3 DNA reads as TGTGCCAGCAGTGAGGGGGGCGCGTGGAATTCACCCCTCCACTTT. Translation: CASSEGGAWNSPLHF. The chain uses TRBV6-1 and TRBJ1-6; weak D call: TRBD1 (6 bases). The CDR3 runs 15 residues. CDR1 is MNHNS, CDR2 SASEGT, per germline. V was shortened by 3 bases and J by 7 bases, with 13 bases between the two germline ends.

The J gene is TRBJ1-5, the V gene TRBV6-6; D perhaps matches TRBD1 (5 bases). The CDR3 runs to 15 residues. CDR1 and CDR2 (germline): MNHNY, SVGAGI (reference sequence). Trimming removed 5 bases from V and 4 bases from J, with 15 bases in between. The CDR3 loop is CASSRGAGVNQPQHF. The CDR3 DNA reads TGTGCCAGCAGTCGAGGGGCTGGGGTTAATCAGCCCCAGCATTTT.

This clone was detected once. The V call is TRBV29-1, the J call TRBJ2-5; 14 bases fit TRBD2. Germline V lookup: CDR1 SQVTM, CDR2 ANQGSEA. The CDR3 runs 16 residues. The junction had 4 bases not matched to a gene; V was cut back by 3 bases and J by 1 base. The CDR3 protein is CSVERTSGGIQETQYF. The CDR3 bases are TGCAGCGTTGAGAGGACTAGCGGGGGGATCCAAGAGACCCAGTACTTC.